A single sample is the source of the 26 T cell receptor beta chains below, sequenced in a study of vaccination and CD4 T cells after COVID-19. Antigens of these TCRs are unknown. The sample's treatment: roughly nine-day PBMC culture with coronavirus spike peptide pools or control peptides (ViraFEST assay). Cultured CD4+ T cell DNA was sequenced using the Oncomine TCR Beta short-read assay. MiXCR was run by TCRdb on the PCR reads, yielding one entry per CDR3 protein. This sample has around 19,000 distinct CDR3 sequences; about 40% occur once, and the top ten carry 7% to 8.5%. Material: CD4+ T cells from blood, cultured in vitro. Source of these receptors: a human donor who had recovered from COVID-19.

This clonotype was counted between two and nine times. This chain joins TRBV20-1 and TRBJ2-7; D not certain. V lost 4 bases and J 2 bases, leaving 12 bases between the germline ends. Per germline, CDR1 DFQATT and CDR2 SNEGSKA (reference sequence). The CDR3 sequence is 13 residues long. CDR3 protein: CSAMDPQTYEQYF. In DNA form, the CDR3 reads TGCAGTGCTATGGACCCTCAGACCTACGAGCAGTACTTC.

Only a few counts were recorded for this clonotype. The chain joins TRBV12-3 or TRBV12-4 to TRBJ2-7; D could derive from TRBD1 or TRBD2 (6 bases each). This CDR3 is 15 amino acids long. The V and J ends lost 6 bases and 4 bases respectively, with 19 bases between them. The CDR3: CASRLGGSPIYEQYF. CDR3 nucleotides: TGTGCCAGCAGGCTCGGGGGCAGCCCAATTTACGAGCAGTACTTC.

This clonotype was detected once. The chain recombines TRBV12-3 or TRBV12-4 with TRBJ2-1; TRBD2 matches 16 bases. This CDR3 comprises 17 residues. J gave up 6 bases and V 6 bases, and 8 bases lay outside the gene matches. The CDR3 reads CASRGTSGRASFNEQFF. CDR3 DNA: TGTGCCAGCAGGGGGACTAGCGGGAGGGCCTCTTTCAATGAGCAGTTCTTC.

This clonotype turned up a few times. The rearrangement uses TRBV19 and TRBJ1-1; the D gene is possibly TRBD1 (6 bases). Trimming removed 6 bases from V and 2 bases from J, with 13 bases in between. Per germline, CDR1 LNHDA and CDR2 SQIVND (reference sequence). The CDR3 covers 14 residues. The CDR3, as DNA: TGTGCCAGTAGGCCCGGGGGCGGAAACACTGAAGCTTTCTTT. This translates into CASRPGGGNTEAFF. The full variable domain, with the rest looked up from reference TRBV19 and TRBJ1-1, is DGGITQSPKYLFRKEGQNVTLSCEQNLNHDAMYWYRQDPGQGLRLIYYSQIVNDFQKGDIAEGYSVSREKKESFPLTVTSAQKNPTAFYLCASRPGGGNTEAFFGQGTRLTVV.

The table lists this clonotype with a few counts. The rearrangement links TRBV6-1 to TRBJ2-3; no reliable D call. Looked up from germline, CDR1 is MNHNS and CDR2 is SASEGT. The CDR3 consists of 12 residues. Trimming shortened V by 3 bases and J by 6 bases, and 7 bases separated the two germline ends. The CDR3 DNA sequence: TGTGCCAGCAGTGAGCTTCCGGATACGCAGTATTTT. Residues: CASSELPDTQYF.

This clonotype was counted a few times. CDR3 sequence (DNA): TGTGCCAGCAGCTTAATTTCGGGAACTGAAGCTTTCTTT. It is translated as CASSLISGTEAFF. The chain has TRBV7-8 and TRBJ1-1; D unclear. Trimming shortened V by 2 bases and J by 5 bases, and 9 bases separated the two germline ends. The germline gives CDR1 SGHVS, CDR2 FQNEAQ. The CDR3 runs 13 residues.

The chain employs TRBV6-4 and TRBJ2-3; perhaps D is TRBD1 or TRBD2 (5 bases each). Trimming took off 0 bases at V and 4 bases at J, with 14 bases between the two ends. This CDR3 region has 16 residues. The germline V gene has CDR1 MRHNA and CDR2 SNTAGT. The CDR3 region has the DNA TGTGCCAGCAGTGACTCGAAGGGGAGAGGCGCAGATACGCAGTATTTT. Translated, it gives CASSDSKGRGADTQYF.

As for this clonotype: One junction end disagrees with the germline gene, perhaps due to a read error. The V call is TRBV4-1, the J call TRBJ1-2; no clear D. This CDR3 has 17 amino acids. In germline, CDR1 is MGHRA, CDR2 YSYEKL. The CDR3 reads CVSSQDQAAALNYGYTF. For the CDR3, the DNA is TGCGTCAGCAGCCAAGATCAAGCAGCAGCACTTAACTATGGCTACACCTTC.

This clonotype occurred a few times. The chain carries TRBV28 and TRBJ2-3; D could derive from TRBD1 or TRBD2 (5 bases each). CDR3 length: 15 residues. Trimming stripped 5 bases from V and 2 bases from J, with 14 bases between. From germline, CDR1 is MDHEN and CDR2 SYDVKM. DNA for the CDR3: TGTGCCAGCAGTGAGGGGCAAGCGGACACAGATACGCAGTATTTT. Translation: CASSEGQADTDTQYF.

The rearrangement links TRBV20-1 to TRBJ2-1, with 16 bases fitting TRBD2. Germline V CDR1 and CDR2: DFQATT, SNEGSKA (reference sequence). Losses at the gene ends were 0 bases for V and 0 bases for J; bases not matched to a gene: 8. CDR3 length: 20 residues. CDR3 in DNA: TGCAGTGCTAGAGATGTGTCGGGACTAGCGGGAGGGAGCTCCTACAATGAGCAGTTCTTC. Its protein product is CSARDVSGLAGGSSYNEQFF.

V gene TRBV21-1 combines with J gene TRBJ2-5; the tabulated D call, TRBD2, remains unverified against the DNA. TRBV21-1 is noted as a pseudogene. The CDR3 is 17 amino acids. The CDR3 nucleotides are TGTGCCAGCAGCAAAGCCCCACTAGCGGGAGCCCCAGAGACCCAGTACTTC. Translation: CASSKAPLAGAPETQYF.

This rearrangement joins TRBV7-6 to TRBJ2-5; TRBD2 might be the D (5 bases). The CDR3 sequence is 13 residues long. V lost 5 bases, J lost 4 bases, and 11 bases lay in between. Germline V gene data show CDR1 as SGHVS and CDR2 as FNYEAQ. The chain's CDR3 is CASSPRRGETQYF. The CDR3 DNA follows: TGTGCCAGCAGCCCACGCCGGGGAGAGACCCAGTACTTC.

The chain couples TRBV14 to TRBJ2-5; 10 bases match TRBD2. The CDR3 loop spans 17 amino acids. Germline assignment: CDR1 SGHDN and CDR2 FVKESK. The ends lost 4 bases at V and 4 bases at J; junction bases unmatched: 12. CDR3: CASSPRQREGRRETQYF. The CDR3 DNA follows: TGTGCCAGCAGCCCTCGACAGCGGGAGGGCCGAAGAGAGACCCAGTACTTC.

The chain joins TRBV19 to TRBJ1-6, with 10 bases fitting TRBD1. V lost 4 bases to trimming and J lost 6 bases; unmatched junction nucleotides: 6. The CDR3 runs 16 residues. Germline V CDR1 and CDR2: LNHDA, SQIVND (reference sequence). This CDR3 is CASSTLWTGGNSPLHF. Here the CDR3 DNA reads TGTGCCAGTAGTACATTATGGACAGGGGGTAATTCACCCCTCCACTTT.

This clonotype was picked up a small number of times. CDR3 in amino acids: CAISEGRDRDSYEQYF. The CDR3 region has the DNA TGTGCCATCAGTGAAGGTCGGGACCGCGATTCCTACGAGCAGTACTTC. The chain uses TRBV10-3 and TRBJ2-7; D is tentatively TRBD1 or TRBD2 (5 bases each). Looked up from germline, CDR1 is ENHRY and CDR2 is SYGVKD. The CDR3 runs to 16 residues. Trimming removed 3 bases from V and 1 base from J, with 16 bases in between.

The genes are TRBV7-2 and TRBJ2-7; 13 bases agree with TRBD2. V trimming: 1 base; J trimming: 4 bases; junction bases outside the gene matches: 4. Germline CDR1 reads SGHTA; CDR2 reads FQGNSA. This CDR3 spans 16 amino acids. The CDR3 region has the DNA TGTGCCAGCAGCTTAGATAGGACTAGCGGGAGTTACGAGCAGTACTTC. Translation: CASSLDRTSGSYEQYF.

V is TRBV3-1 and J is TRBJ2-7; 9 nucleotides agree with TRBD1. The length of the CDR3 is 16 residues. Looked up from germline, CDR1 is LGHDT and CDR2 is YNNKEL (reference sequence). V trimming: 3 bases; J trimming: 3 bases; junction bases outside the gene matches: 9. The CDR3 DNA follows: TGTGCCAGCAGCCATCCCCCGGGGACAGGGTTCTACGAGCAGTACTTC. This gives the protein CASSHPPGTGFYEQYF.

This clonotype was observed once. The chain employs TRBV7-2 and TRBJ1-6; 7 nucleotides align to TRBD1. This CDR3 comprises 16 residues. V trimming: 0 bases; J trimming: 8 bases; junction bases outside the gene matches: 7. Germline assignment: CDR1 SGHTA and CDR2 FQGNSA. The chain's CDR3 is CASSLAQTGYHSPLHF. The CDR3 bases are TGTGCCAGCAGCTTAGCGCAGACAGGGTATCATTCACCCCTCCACTTT.

The V call is TRBV24-1, the J call TRBJ2-1, with TRBD2 identical over 14 bases. CDR3 length equals 18 residues. Germline V gene sequence: CDR1 KGHDR, CDR2 SFDVKD. The ends lost 4 bases at V and 12 bases at J; junction bases unmatched: 16. In DNA, the CDR3 is TGTGCCACCAGTGACCATTGGACCGGGACTAGCGGGAGAATTGTGCAGTTCTTC. It translates to CATSDHWTGTSGRIVQFF.

This clonotype showed up just a few times. The V call is TRBV7-9, the J call TRBJ2-2, with D maybe TRBD1 (6 bases). The germline V gene encodes CDR1 SEHNR and CDR2 FQNEAQ (reference sequence). V lost 2 bases and J 5 bases, leaving 9 bases between the germline ends. This CDR3 region has 14 residues. DNA of the CDR3: TGTGCCAGCAGCTTACCAGGGGAGACCGGGGAGCTGTTTTTT. Amino acid sequence: CASSLPGETGELFF.

This clonotype was detected only a few times. The CDR3 is CASSSDRSGHRATDTQYF. The CDR3 DNA follows: TGTGCCAGCAGTTCTGACCGGAGCGGGCACCGGGCCACAGATACGCAGTATTTT. The chain combines TRBV28 with TRBJ2-3, with D possibly TRBD2 on 6 matching bases. Germline V gives CDR1 MDHEN, CDR2 SYDVKM. Deletions cut 4 bases from V and 2 bases from J, with 22 bases between. The CDR3 length is 18 residues.

V usage is TRBV12-3 or TRBV12-4 and J usage is TRBJ1-2; possibly TRBD1 for D (5 bases). The CDR3 runs to 14 residues. Trimming removed 3 bases at V and 10 bases at J, with 18 bases between. The CDR3 nucleotides read TGTGCCAGCAGTTTGTGGGGCGCCCCTGGGGCCTACACCTTC. Encoded protein: CASSLWGAPGAYTF.

The rearrangement uses TRBV19 and TRBJ2-7; the match to TRBD2 covers 7 bases. The CDR3 totals 14 residues. CDR1 is LNHDA, CDR2 SQIVND, per germline (reference sequence). The junction had 8 bases not matched to a gene; V was cut back by 5 bases and J by 4 bases. The CDR3 spells CASSLPGRGYEQYF. CDR3 coding DNA: TGTGCCAGTAGTCTCCCTGGGAGGGGTTACGAGCAGTACTTC.

The rearrangement links TRBV4-3 to TRBJ1-2; the D gene is possibly TRBD1 (6 bases). The length of the CDR3 is 14 residues. Germline CDR1 LGHNA, CDR2 YSLEER. The V end lost 3 bases, the J end lost 4 bases, and 12 bases lay between the germline ends. As DNA, the CDR3 is TGCGCCAGCAGCCAGAGAACAGGGACCTATGGCTACACCTTC. Its translation is CASSQRTGTYGYTF.

J is TRBJ1-2 and V is TRBV28, with D maybe TRBD1 (5 bases). CDR3 size: 12 residues. The ends were cut back, 4 bases at V and 4 bases at J, with 7 bases in the middle. Germline lookup yields CDR1 MDHEN and CDR2 SYDVKM. CDR3 nucleotides: TGTGCCAGCAGTTCAGGGTTCTATGGCTACACCTTC. The encoded protein is CASSSGFYGYTF.

This sequence joins TRBV21-1 and TRBJ2-7; the DNA was not used to check the table's D call, TRBD1. TRBV21-1 is shown as a pseudogene. The CDR3 loop spans 16 amino acids. The CDR3 DNA follows: TGTGCCAGCAGTAATGGACAGCCCACCTTCTCCTACGAGCAGTACTTC. This gives the protein CASSNGQPTFSYEQYF.